This T cell receptor (beta chain) was captured in a study of blood T cell repertoires in COVID-19. Study-wide context: The United States, Italy and Spain provided the acute and convalescent COVID-19 samples. PBMCs, B-cell-depleted T cells, or T cells were the source of the cDNA or gDNA that made up the material.

Original analysis: Cell counts per sample came from amplifying reference gene primers. Clones were read by immunoSEQ multiplex PCR, and TCRdb kept only the in-frame ones, dropping some. Clone size and V and J calls were adopted from that table, with D and trimming inferred from the DNA. In the table there are around 120,000 clones, approximately 85% of which are singletons. Germline CDR1 and CDR2: SGHTA and FQGNSA. This CDR3 has 12 amino acids. The V and J ends lost 6 bases and 7 bases, in that order; junction bases with no gene match: 4. The sequenced sample consisted of peripheral blood. The V and J genes are TRBV7-2 and TRBJ1-2, with 8 bases that match TRBD1. The TCR sequence derives from a man of 80 years or more with acute or convalescent COVID-19. This CDR3 reads CASRAGGVGYTF. The CDR3, as DNA: TGTGCCAGCAGGGCAGGGGGCGTTGGCTACACCTTC.